This TCR beta chain originates from a study of blood T cell repertoires in COVID-19. The repertoire was sequenced with immunoSEQ multiplex PCR; TCRdb's copy has only in-frame clones and lacks some. The table has 70,000 to 95,000 clones, around four fifths seen once. The ends were cut back, 3 bases at V and 0 bases at J, with 9 bases in the middle. This CDR3 has 14 amino acids. Germline CDR1 is DFQATT and CDR2 is SNEGSKA (reference sequence). The receptor's source is a woman in her seventies with active or convalescent COVID-19. The sequencing sample was made of peripheral blood. The chain joins TRBV20-1 to TRBJ1-3; a possible D gene is TRBD1 (6 bases). DNA of the CDR3: TGCAGTGCTAGTAGACAGGCCTCTGGAAACACCATATATTTT. Protein product: CSASRQASGNTIYF.